These 2 T cell receptor beta chains came from one sample sequenced in a study of blood T cell repertoires in COVID-19. Some clones are missing from TCRdb's copy, which holds only in-frame ones; the method was immunoSEQ multiplex PCR. The data show fewer than 100,000 clones, with about nine tenths seen just once and 4.5% to 5.5% held by the top ten. The sequenced sample consisted of peripheral blood. The source is a woman older than 75 with acute or convalescent COVID-19.

This clone appeared a single time. The junction differs from germline at one of its ends, possibly a read error. This sequence joins TRBV19 and TRBJ1-2, with D unclear. Germline assignment: CDR1 LNHDA and CDR2 SQIVND (reference sequence). CDR3 length: 9 amino acids. The chain's CDR3 is CASSMRKAF. CDR3 nucleotide sequence: TGTGCCAGTAGTATGCGTAAAGCCTTC.

The chain is built from TRBV19 and TRBJ1-6, with D perhaps matching TRBD1 (5 bases). Germline V gene sequence: CDR1 LNHDA, CDR2 SQIVND (reference sequence). Trimming took off 10 bases at V and 10 bases at J, with 20 bases between the two ends. The CDR3 is 14 residues long. The CDR3: CATRGTPLQSPLHF. For the CDR3, the DNA is TGTGCCACCCGGGGGACTCCTCTTCAATCACCCCTCCACTTT.